What follows are 23 T cell receptor beta chains derived from one specimen sequenced in a study of Ad26.COV2.S vaccination and SARS-CoV-2 variants. Treatment meaning: 15 to 20 received Ad26.COV2.S at low or high dose, single or two shots; about five received placebo; per-sample allocation not given. Specimen acquisition occurred on day 63 following the initial vaccine or placebo injection. The data were produced by immunoSEQ multiplex PCR, yet TCRdb's version contains in-frame clones alone and is incomplete. The sample holds about 500,000 clones, around 89% seen once. Here the sequenced sample was peripheral blood, taken in a trial of Ad26.COV2.S vaccine versus placebo. Receptors were obtained from a person aged 18-60 years who received the Ad26.COV2.S COVID-19 vaccine or a placebo.

V gene TRBV30 combines with J gene TRBJ2-5; D is perhaps TRBD1 or TRBD2 (5 bases each). This CDR3 is built from 13 residues. V lost 5 bases, J lost 7 bases, and 17 bases lay in between. The V gene's germline CDR1 is GTSNPN and CDR2 SVGIG (reference sequence). CDR3 sequence (DNA): TGTGCCTGGGGGGGTTGGGGTGTCGGGACCCAGTACTTC. Translation: CAWGGWGVGTQYF.

This chain links TRBV5-1 with TRBJ2-7; TRBD1 is a possible D gene (6 bases). The CDR3 is 14 residues long. V was pared by 2 bases and J by 2 bases, with 11 bases between. Germline loops: CDR1 SGHRS, CDR2 YFSETQ. The CDR3 is CASSLQGPTYEQYF. CDR3 in DNA: TGCGCCAGCAGCTTACAGGGACCCACCTACGAGCAGTACTTC.

This chain joins TRBV11-2 and TRBJ2-7; D is uncertain. CDR1 SGHAT and CDR2 FQNNGV come from the germline V gene. This CDR3 comprises 17 residues. V lost 1 base to trimming and J lost 7 bases, with 23 bases between them. CDR3 sequence reads: CASSLGRFVEASPEQYF. Written as DNA, the CDR3 is TGTGCCAGCAGCTTAGGCCGTTTTGTAGAAGCTAGTCCGGAGCAGTACTTC.

This chain's CDR3 is CASSESGGNTQYF. CDR3 bases: TGTGCCAGCAGTGAATCGGGGGGAAATACGCAGTATTTT. The J gene is TRBJ2-3, the V gene TRBV6-1; 7 nucleotides match TRBD2. CDR3 size: 13 residues. Germline V gene data show CDR1 as MNHNS and CDR2 as SASEGT. Unmatched junction bases numbered 3, after V lost 2 bases and J lost 7 bases.

For the CDR3, the DNA is TGCGCCAGCAGCCTAGATCTTACCTACGAGCAGTACTTC. Protein product: CASSLDLTYEQYF. V gene TRBV5-1 combines with J gene TRBJ2-7; no reliable D call. V lost 4 bases, J lost 2 bases, and 10 bases lay in between. The CDR3 is made up of 13 amino acids. The V gene's germline CDR1 is SGHRS and CDR2 YFSETQ.

The CDR3 DNA reads as TGTGCCAGCAGTACCCACGGGGTTGAAGCTTTCTTT. As protein: CASSTHGVEAFF. The chain joins TRBV28 to TRBJ1-1; D gene unclear. The germline gives CDR1 MDHEN, CDR2 SYDVKM. Trimming stripped 5 bases from V and 7 bases from J, with 11 bases between. The CDR3 covers 12 residues.

The V gene is TRBV28, the J gene TRBJ1-6, with D unclear. CDR3 size: 12 residues. Trimming removed 10 bases at V and 6 bases at J, with 10 bases between. The germline V gene has CDR1 MDHEN and CDR2 SYDVKM. For the CDR3, the DNA is TGTGCCACCGCAGGTTCTAATTCACCCCTCCACTTT. Translation: CATAGSNSPLHF.

The chain uses TRBV3-1 (or the pseudogene TRBV3-2) and TRBJ2-2; TRBD1 or TRBD2 may be the D gene (5 bases each). Germline V gene data show CDR1 as LGHDT and CDR2 as YNNKEL (reference sequence). The CDR3 has 15 residues. With 3 bases removed from V and 1 base from J, the gap between germline ends came to 9 bases. In nucleotides, the CDR3 is TGTGCCAGCAGCCAGCTTGGGGGGAACACCGGGGAGCTGTTTTTT. As protein: CASSQLGGNTGELFF.

This clone was detected once. The rearrangement uses TRBV5-1 and TRBJ2-1; 8 bases are shared with TRBD1. This CDR3 spans 15 amino acids. V trimming: 3 bases; J trimming: 4 bases; junction bases outside the gene matches: 6. Per the germline V gene, CDR1 is SGHRS and CDR2 is YFSETQ. CDR3 region: CASSSQGAGYNEQFF. The CDR3 DNA follows: TGCGCCAGCAGCTCGCAGGGGGCGGGATACAATGAGCAGTTCTTC.

The chain joins TRBV7-9 to TRBJ2-3; 11 positions match TRBD1. CDR3 length equals 15 residues. Germline lookup yields CDR1 SEHNR and CDR2 FQNEAQ (reference sequence). The V gene end was trimmed by 1 base and the J gene end by 5 bases; junction bases not matched to a gene: 2. This chain's CDR3 is CASSLGDRGGDTQYF. The CDR3 DNA sequence: TGTGCCAGCAGCTTAGGGGACAGGGGGGGAGATACGCAGTATTTT.

The V gene is TRBV7-9, the J gene TRBJ2-3, with TRBD2 identical over 16 bases. Losses at the gene ends were 5 bases for V and 4 bases for J; bases not matched to a gene: 9. The germline CDR1 and CDR2 sequences are SEHNR and FQNEAQ (reference sequence). The CDR3 totals 18 residues. CDR3 protein: CASSPGTSGGALPDTQYF. The CDR3 DNA is TGTGCCAGCAGCCCGGGGACTAGCGGGGGGGCTTTGCCAGATACGCAGTATTTT.

J is TRBJ2-3 and V is TRBV7-2; no clear D gene. V lost 5 bases and J 6 bases, leaving 9 bases between the germline ends. The CDR3 consists of 12 residues. In germline, CDR1 is SGHTA, CDR2 FQGNSA. Here the CDR3 reads CASSPPADTQYF. The DNA of the CDR3 is TGTGCCAGCAGCCCCCCTGCGGATACGCAGTATTTT.

This chain joins TRBV5-8 and TRBJ2-7; TRBD1 is a possible D gene (6 bases). V shed 1 base and J shed 2 bases, with 10 bases lying between them. Germline V CDR1 and CDR2: SGHTS, YDEGEE. CDR3 length: 14 residues. The CDR3 here is CASSLTGSTYEQYF. CDR3 sequence (DNA): TGTGCCAGCAGCTTGACAGGGTCGACCTACGAGCAGTACTTC.

The CDR3 nucleotides are TGCAGCGGGGAGACAGGGCTCGGATTCTCCTACAATGAGCAGTTCTTC. It is translated as CSGETGLGFSYNEQFF. The gene calls are TRBV29-1 and TRBJ2-1, with 7 positions matching TRBD1. The V gene's germline CDR1 is SQVTM and CDR2 ANQGSEA. This CDR3 comprises 16 residues. Trimming at V came to 7 bases and at J to 0 bases, leaving 12 bases not matched to a gene.

The chain employs TRBV7-9 and TRBJ1-2; D call uncertain. The germline V gene encodes CDR1 SEHNR and CDR2 FQNEAQ (reference sequence). Between the trimmed V and J ends, which lost 5 bases and 9 bases, there was a span of 16 bases. The length of the CDR3 is 13 residues. In DNA, the CDR3 is TGTGCCAGCAGCCCCCCTACGGTCCAGAGCTACACCTTC. Its translation is CASSPPTVQSYTF.

The rearrangement uses TRBV5-1 and TRBJ2-3; 8 nucleotides agree with TRBD2. The CDR3 extends over 14 amino acids. CDR1 and CDR2 from the germline V gene are SGHRS and YFSETQ. With V trimmed by 4 bases and J by 5 bases, 6 bases remained unmatched. CDR3 in amino acids: CASSHGGAQDTQYF. As DNA, the CDR3 is TGCGCCAGCAGCCACGGGGGGGCTCAAGATACGCAGTATTTT.

The genes are TRBV6-2 or TRBV6-3 and TRBJ2-1, with D perhaps being TRBD1 or TRBD2 (6 bases each). The CDR3 extends over 18 amino acids. Germline V CDR1 and CDR2: MNHEY, SVGEGT. Trimming cost V 2 bases and J 1 base, with 18 bases left between them. CDR3 sequence reads: CASSYIRFTGASYNEQFF. The DNA for the CDR3 is TGTGCCAGCAGTTACATCCGATTTACGGGGGCTTCCTACAATGAGCAGTTCTTC.

This chain joins TRBV7-9 and TRBJ2-7, with D tentatively TRBD1 (6 bases). V was pared by 5 bases and J by 7 bases, with 12 bases between. Germline V lookup: CDR1 SEHNR, CDR2 FQNEAQ (reference sequence). This CDR3 comprises 12 residues. The CDR3 loop is CASSPRGTEQYF. CDR3 nucleotides: TGTGCCAGCAGCCCCAGGGGCACAGAGCAGTACTTC.

The chain joins TRBV29-1 to TRBJ2-7; TRBD2 aligns across 12 bases. Germline trimming cut 5 bases from V and 5 bases from J; bases unmatched to any gene: 7. Germline CDR1 reads SQVTM; CDR2 reads ANQGSEA. CDR3 length equals 14 residues. The CDR3 reads CSVLTSGSYNEQYF. The CDR3 DNA reads TGCAGCGTTCTGACTAGCGGGAGTTATAACGAGCAGTACTTC.

V and J are TRBV5-8 and TRBJ2-7; D is unclear. Germline V gene lookup returns CDR1 SGHTS and CDR2 YDEGEE. This CDR3 contains 15 residues. V was shortened by 3 bases and J by 0 bases, with 13 bases between the two germline ends. CDR3 sequence reads: CASSWPAGFSYEQYF. The CDR3 nucleotides are TGTGCCAGCAGCTGGCCGGCAGGCTTCTCCTACGAGCAGTACTTC. Full variable domain (outside the CDR3, taken from reference TRBV5-8 and TRBJ2-7): EAGVTQSPTHLIKTRGQQATLRCSPISGHTSVYWYQQALGLGLQFLLWYDEGEERNRGNFPPRFSGRQFPNYSSELNVNALELEDSALYLCASSWPAGFSYEQYFGPGTRLTVT.

Only one count was recorded for this clone. The gene calls are TRBV2 and TRBJ1-3; D unresolved. The CDR3 length is 13 residues. Per the germline V gene, CDR1 is SNHLY and CDR2 is FYNNEI. V was cut by 8 bases and J by 4 bases, with 12 bases left in between. CDR3 DNA: TGTGCCAGCTCCGGTGACAACGGAAACACCATATATTTT. Amino acids: CASSGDNGNTIYF. Full variable domain (outside the CDR3, taken from reference TRBV2 and TRBJ1-3): EPEVTQTPSHQVTQMGQEVILRCVPISNHLYFYWYRQILGQKVEFLVSFYNNEISEKSEIFDDQFSVERPDGSNFTLKIRSTKLEDSAMYFCASSGDNGNTIYFGEGSWLTVV.

V is TRBV5-1 and J is TRBJ1-2; perhaps TRBD1 as D (6 bases). The V end was cut by 4 bases, the J end by 4 bases, with 23 bases between. Germline V gene sequence: CDR1 SGHRS, CDR2 YFSETQ. This CDR3 comprises 17 residues. CDR3 region: CASSARRGAGPLYGYTF. CDR3 in DNA: TGCGCCAGCAGCGCCCGGAGGGGGGCAGGGCCCCTCTATGGCTACACCTTC.

The chain has TRBV7-6 and TRBJ2-3; 8 nucleotides match TRBD2. Trimming removed 2 bases from V and 3 bases from J; junction bases left unmatched: 19. Germline V lookup: CDR1 SGHVS, CDR2 FNYEAQ. The CDR3 totals 20 residues. As DNA, the CDR3 is TGTGCCAGCAGCTTAATCCGGGGGGGGCCTAACTCTGGTGGAACAGATACGCAGTATTTT. The encoded protein is CASSLIRGGPNSGGTDTQYF.